One sample yielded the 19 T cell receptor beta chains listed below, sequenced in a study of T cell clones after liver transplantation. TCRbeta sequences of proliferating CFSE-low MLR cells were labeled alloreactive. Some clones are missing from TCRdb's copy, which holds only in-frame ones; the method was immunoSEQ multiplex PCR. The sample contains thousands of clones, approximately 30% of which appear only once. Their specific antigens are unknown. Sequencing was performed on CD4+ T cells from cultured PBMCs. These receptors were obtained from a human patient who received a liver transplant. Some T cells may originate from the graft donor.

The J gene is TRBJ2-2, the V gene TRBV10-1; maybe TRBD1 (6 bases). CDR1 and CDR2 from the germline V gene are WNHNN and SYGVQD (reference sequence). The CDR3 sequence is 15 residues long. The V and J ends lost 3 bases and 1 base respectively, with 9 bases between them. The CDR3 spells CASSEIRGNTGELFF. CDR3 nucleotide sequence: TGCGCCAGCAGTGAAATCAGGGGGAACACCGGGGAGCTGTTTTTT.

J is TRBJ2-7 and V is TRBV20-1; D gene unclear. Looked up from germline, CDR1 is DFQATT and CDR2 is SNEGSKA (reference sequence). The germline V and J ends were trimmed by 5 bases and 7 bases, with 9 bases remaining between them. CDR3 length: 10 amino acids. Here the CDR3 reads CSALNREQYV. In nucleotides, the CDR3 is TGCAGTGCTCTTAACAGAGAGCAGTACGTC.

The chain recombines TRBV11-2 with TRBJ2-4, with D perhaps matching TRBD1 or TRBD2 (5 bases each). CDR3 length: 12 residues. V dropped 1 base and J dropped 8 bases, with 6 bases sitting between them. Germline V gives CDR1 SGHAT, CDR2 FQNNGV. The CDR3 DNA follows: TGTGCCAGCAGCTTAGTGGGGGACATTCAGTACTTC. Translation gives CASSLVGDIQYF. The variable domain in full, with the rest retrieved from reference TRBV11-2 and TRBJ2-4, is EAGVAQSPRYKIIEKRQSVAFWCNPISGHATLYWYQQILGQGPKLLIQFQNNGVVDDSQLPKDRFSAERLKGVDSTLKIQPAKLEDSAVYLCASSLVGDIQYFGAGTRLSVL.

The chain uses TRBV28 and TRBJ2-1; D uncertain. CDR3 length: 13 amino acids. Germline V gene lookup returns CDR1 MDHEN and CDR2 SYDVKM. V was clipped by 7 bases and J by 7 bases, with 14 bases between them. The CDR3 coding sequence is TGTGCCAGCACCACGGTCCCTATTAATGAGCAGTTCTTC. Amino acids: CASTTVPINEQFF.

This clone was counted a single time. The chain joins TRBV27 to TRBJ1-6; TRBD1 matches at 11 bases. The CDR3 spans 14 residues. The V segment lost 6 bases and the J segment 10 bases; nucleotides outside the gene matches: 5. The germline V gene has CDR1 MNHEY and CDR2 SMNVEV (reference sequence). CDR3 residues: CASRPWTGGSPLHF. CDR3 bases: TGTGCCAGCAGACCCTGGACAGGGGGCTCACCCCTCCACTTT.

The chain carries TRBV30 and TRBJ2-5; TRBD2 agrees at 9 bases. The V gene end was trimmed by 3 bases and the J gene end by 6 bases; junction bases not matched to a gene: 11. The CDR3 covers 15 residues. The V gene's germline CDR1 is GTSNPN and CDR2 SVGIG (reference sequence). This CDR3 reads CAWSRLAAEVKTQYF. CDR3 DNA: TGTGCCTGGAGCCGACTAGCGGCCGAGGTGAAGACCCAGTACTTC.

This clone qualifies as medium-sized (0.01 to 0.1%). The chain couples TRBV10-3 to TRBJ1-5; no definite D call. The CDR3 spans 16 residues. Germline V gene sequence: CDR1 ENHRY, CDR2 SYGVKD. V shed 0 bases and J shed 7 bases, with 16 bases lying between them. This CDR3 reads CAISESSAQHGQPQHF. CDR3 nucleotide sequence: TGTGCCATCAGTGAGTCCTCAGCGCAACATGGCCAGCCCCAGCATTTT.

The chain carries TRBV6-4 and TRBJ1-2, with 9 bases fitting TRBD1. V trimming: 2 bases; J trimming: 6 bases; junction bases outside the gene matches: 10. The CDR3 has 16 residues. The germline CDR1 and CDR2 sequences are MRHNA and SNTAGT. The CDR3 protein is CASSDGRGTGLHGYTF. In DNA form, the CDR3 reads TGTGCCAGCAGTGACGGTAGGGGGACAGGGCTTCATGGCTACACCTTC.

This clone was counted a few times. The J gene is TRBJ2-3, the V gene TRBV5-6; the D call may be TRBD1 or TRBD2 (5 bases each). Trimming removed 0 bases from V and 7 bases from J, with 18 bases in between. Germline CDR1 reads SGHDT; CDR2 reads YYEEEE. The CDR3 runs 16 residues. The CDR3: CASSLGQVGARHTQYF. CDR3 DNA: TGTGCCAGCAGCTTGGGGCAGGTCGGGGCACGCCATACGCAGTATTTT.

This clone was detected only a few times. V and J are TRBV6-6 and TRBJ1-2; TRBD1 matches 7 bases. The trim removed 6 bases at V and 2 bases at J, leaving 3 bases unmatched. From germline, CDR1 is MNHNY and CDR2 SVGAGI (reference sequence). This CDR3 contains 13 residues. The CDR3 is CASRLDRNYGYTF. The CDR3 nucleotides are TGTGCCAGCAGGCTGGACAGGAACTATGGCTACACCTTC.

This clone was recorded a few times. One end of the junction is discordant with germline, which a read error may explain. The gene calls are TRBV10-2 and TRBJ1-5; the D is unclear. CDR1 and CDR2 (germline): WSHSY, SAAADI. CDR3 length: 13 residues. The CDR3 sequence is CASTEQGNQPQHF. The CDR3, as DNA: TGCGCCAGCACTGAGCAGGGCAATCAGCCCCAGCATTTT.

The count of this clone is one. The chain combines TRBV2 with TRBJ2-5; D is undetermined. The germline gives CDR1 SNHLY, CDR2 FYNNEI. This CDR3 spans 15 amino acids. Trimming removed 6 bases from V and 5 bases from J, with 19 bases in between. CDR3 DNA sequence: TGTGCCAGCAGCGCTCGAGTAGGGTCTGGGGAGACCCAGTACTTC. Translated: CASSARVGSGETQYF.

The CDR3 coding sequence is TGTGCCAGCAGTGAAGATATACGGGAAGCTTTCTTT. Its protein is CASSEDIREAFF. The chain is built from TRBV25-1 and TRBJ1-1; no clear D. V was clipped by 2 bases and J by 8 bases, with 9 bases between them. This CDR3 comprises 12 residues. The germline V gene encodes CDR1 MGHDK and CDR2 SYGVNS.

The chain carries TRBV4-3 and TRBJ2-3; D possibly matches TRBD1 or TRBD2 (5 bases each). The CDR3 sequence is 14 residues long. CDR1 is LGHNA, CDR2 YSLEER, per germline. The V and J ends lost 0 bases and 6 bases respectively, with 10 bases between them. Here the CDR3 DNA reads TGCGCCAGCAGCCAAGATACGGGGCGTGATACGCAGTATTTT. Protein: CASSQDTGRDTQYF.

By its share, this clone is medium-sized. V is TRBV6-5 and J is TRBJ2-2; 11 bases agree with TRBD1. Looked up from germline, CDR1 is MNHEY and CDR2 is SVGAGI. The CDR3 is 15 residues long. V shed 5 bases, J shed 6 bases, and the junction held 5 bases outside the gene matches. CDR3 in DNA: TGTGCCAGCAGTGGACCGGGACAGGGGGCCGGGGAGCTGTTTTTT. As protein: CASSGPGQGAGELFF.

This clone was detected a few times. This rearrangement joins TRBV7-2 to TRBJ1-2; weak D call: TRBD1 (5 bases). The CDR3 loop spans 13 amino acids. Germline CDR1 and CDR2: SGHTA and FQGNSA. V was pared by 5 bases and J by 10 bases, with 17 bases between. Here the CDR3 DNA reads TGTGCCAGCAGCCCGTTCGGGGGACTTGTCTACACCTTC. Translating gives CASSPFGGLVYTF.

This clone has only a few counts. The rearrangement joins TRBV7-2 to TRBJ2-1; D unclear. V lost 5 bases to trimming and J lost 9 bases, with 11 bases between them. From germline, CDR1 is SGHTA and CDR2 FQGNSA. The CDR3 contains 12 residues. CDR3 in DNA: TGTGCCAGCAGCCGAGATAAGGGTGAGCAGTTCTTC. It yields the protein CASSRDKGEQFF.

The chain combines TRBV7-9 with TRBJ2-2; D is perhaps TRBD2 (6 bases). This CDR3 has 14 residues. Trimming removed 0 bases from V and 5 bases from J, with 7 bases in between. CDR1 is SEHNR, CDR2 FQNEAQ, per germline (reference sequence). The CDR3 nucleotides are TGTGCCAGCAGCTTAGCCGGGAGAACCGGGGAGCTGTTTTTT. Amino acids: CASSLAGRTGELFF.

V is TRBV9 and J is TRBJ2-3; maybe TRBD2 (6 bases). The V gene's germline CDR1 is SGDLS and CDR2 YYNGEE. The CDR3 spans 15 residues. V gave up 2 bases and J gave up 4 bases, with 14 bases separating them. CDR3 coding DNA: TGTGCCAGCAGCGTTAGCGGCACCATCTCAGATACGCAGTATTTT. Translation gives CASSVSGTISDTQYF.